The clone carrying this T cell receptor (beta chain) was detected ten times or more. TCR beta CDR3 region amplification was performed from RNA transcripts. When the TCR CDR3 underwent first-round RT-PCR, the HTBI primer set was used. MiXCR, run by TCRdb on the multiplex PCR reads, gives a single entry per CDR3 protein. The profile shows nearly 750,000 distinct CDR3 sequences, 35% of them singletons. The data belong to a study of T cells in Graves' hyperthyroidism and ophthalmopathy. The V and J ends lost 2 bases and 5 bases respectively, with 4 bases between them. The CDR3 covers 11 residues. Germline V gene sequence: CDR1 SGHVS, CDR2 FQNEAQ.

The sequence was obtained from a woman aged 40 to 50 with Graves' hyperthyroidism. The sample consisted of blood. The chain carries TRBV7-8 and TRBJ2-7; D unclear. The CDR3 nucleotides are TGTGCCAGCAGCTTATATGACGAGCAGTACTTC. Translated: CASSLYDEQYF.